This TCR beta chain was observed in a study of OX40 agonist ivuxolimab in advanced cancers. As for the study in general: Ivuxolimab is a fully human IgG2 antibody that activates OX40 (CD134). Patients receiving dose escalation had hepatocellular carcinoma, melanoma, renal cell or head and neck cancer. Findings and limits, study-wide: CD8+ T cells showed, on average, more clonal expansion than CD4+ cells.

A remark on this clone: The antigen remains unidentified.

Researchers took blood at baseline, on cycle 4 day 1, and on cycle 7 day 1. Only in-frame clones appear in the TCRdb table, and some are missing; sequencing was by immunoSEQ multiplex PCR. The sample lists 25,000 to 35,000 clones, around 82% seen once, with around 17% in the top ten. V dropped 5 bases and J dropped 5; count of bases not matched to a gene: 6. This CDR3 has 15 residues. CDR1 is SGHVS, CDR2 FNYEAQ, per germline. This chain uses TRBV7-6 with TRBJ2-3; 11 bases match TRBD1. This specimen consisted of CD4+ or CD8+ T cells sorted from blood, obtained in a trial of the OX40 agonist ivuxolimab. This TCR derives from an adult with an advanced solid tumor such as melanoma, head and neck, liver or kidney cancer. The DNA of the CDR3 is TGTGCCAGCAGCCTGGACAGGGGGCTTCAAGATACGCAGTATTTT. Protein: CASSLDRGLQDTQYF.